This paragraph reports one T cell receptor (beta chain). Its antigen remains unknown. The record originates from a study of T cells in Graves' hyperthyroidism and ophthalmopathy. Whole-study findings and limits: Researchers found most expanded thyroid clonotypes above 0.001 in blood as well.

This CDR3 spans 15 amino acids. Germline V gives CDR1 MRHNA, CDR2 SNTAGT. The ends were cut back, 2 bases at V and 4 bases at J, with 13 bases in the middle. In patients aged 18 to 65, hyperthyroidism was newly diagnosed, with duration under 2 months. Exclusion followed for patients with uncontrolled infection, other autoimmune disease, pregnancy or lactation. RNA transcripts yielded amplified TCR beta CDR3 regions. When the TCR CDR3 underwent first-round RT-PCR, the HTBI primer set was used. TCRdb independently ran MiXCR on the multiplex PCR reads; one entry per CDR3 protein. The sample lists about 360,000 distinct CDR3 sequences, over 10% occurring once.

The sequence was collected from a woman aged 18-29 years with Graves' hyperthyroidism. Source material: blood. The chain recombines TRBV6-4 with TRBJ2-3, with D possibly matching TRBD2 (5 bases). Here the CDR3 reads CASSDTPSRADTQYF. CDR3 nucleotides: TGTGCCAGCAGTGACACCCCATCGAGGGCAGATACGCAGTATTTT.